This T cell receptor beta chain appears in the sequencing data of a study of T cells in Graves' hyperthyroidism and ophthalmopathy. Findings of the study overall: Blood held most thyroid clonotypes expanded above 0.001 frequency. Separating ophthalmopathy from stable hyperthyroidism was achieved by a 13 V-J model.

The V gene lost 6 bases and the J gene lost 4 bases, with 9 bases spanning the gap. Germline CDR1 is KGHDR and CDR2 is SFDVKD. CDR3 size: 13 residues. Concerning this clonotype: What it binds is not known.

Amplified TCR beta CDR3 regions came from RNA transcripts. HTBI primers drove first-round RT-PCR of the TCR CDR3. One entry per CDR3 protein, called by TCRdb with MiXCR from the multiplex PCR reads. The profile shows around 340,000 distinct CDR3 sequences, 15% to 20% of them singletons. Among the patients, aged 18 to 65, hyperthyroidism was newly diagnosed and had lasted under 2 months. Fresh peripheral blood, 9.5 to 10 ml of it, supplied the PBMCs. This receptor was taken from a woman aged 45-65 years with Graves' hyperthyroidism. The J gene is TRBJ2-1, the V gene TRBV24-1; TRBD1 or TRBD2 may be the D gene (5 bases each). Sequencing was done on a sample of blood. The CDR3 spells CATSRGGYNEQFF. CDR3 DNA sequence: TGTGCCACCAGTAGGGGCGGGTACAATGAGCAGTTCTTC.